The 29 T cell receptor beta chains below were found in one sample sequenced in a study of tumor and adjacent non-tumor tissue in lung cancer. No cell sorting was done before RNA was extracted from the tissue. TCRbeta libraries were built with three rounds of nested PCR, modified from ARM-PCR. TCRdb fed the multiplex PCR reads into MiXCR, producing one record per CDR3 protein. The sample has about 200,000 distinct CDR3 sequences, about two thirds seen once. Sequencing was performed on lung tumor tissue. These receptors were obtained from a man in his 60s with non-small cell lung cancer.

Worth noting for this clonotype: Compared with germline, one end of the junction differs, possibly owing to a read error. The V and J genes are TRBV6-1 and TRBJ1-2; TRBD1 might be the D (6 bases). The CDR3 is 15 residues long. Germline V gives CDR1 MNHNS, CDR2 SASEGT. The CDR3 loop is CASNEEGGLDYGYTF. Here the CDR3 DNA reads TGTGCCAGCAATGAAGAGGGGGGGCTCGACTATGGCTACACATTC.

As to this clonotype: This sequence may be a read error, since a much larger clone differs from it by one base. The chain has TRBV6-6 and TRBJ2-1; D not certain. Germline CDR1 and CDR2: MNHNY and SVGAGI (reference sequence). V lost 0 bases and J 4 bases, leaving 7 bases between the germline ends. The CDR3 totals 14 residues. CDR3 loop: CASSYSVVYNEQFF. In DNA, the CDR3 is TGTGCCAGCAGTTACTCGGTAGTTTACAATGAGCAGTTCTTC.

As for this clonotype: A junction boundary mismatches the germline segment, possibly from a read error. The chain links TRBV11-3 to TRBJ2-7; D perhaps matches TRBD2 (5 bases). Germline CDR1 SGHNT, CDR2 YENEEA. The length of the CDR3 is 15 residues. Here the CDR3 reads CASSFTGIGFDEQYF. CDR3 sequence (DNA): TGTGCCAGCAGCTTCACCGGGATAGGGTTTGACGAACAGTACTTC.

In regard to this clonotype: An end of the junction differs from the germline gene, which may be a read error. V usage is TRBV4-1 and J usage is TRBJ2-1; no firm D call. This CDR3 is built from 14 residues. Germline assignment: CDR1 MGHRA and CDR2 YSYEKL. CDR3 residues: CASSQPLAYNEHFF. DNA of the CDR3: TGCGCCAGCAGCCAGCCCCTTGCGTACAATGAGCACTTCTTC.

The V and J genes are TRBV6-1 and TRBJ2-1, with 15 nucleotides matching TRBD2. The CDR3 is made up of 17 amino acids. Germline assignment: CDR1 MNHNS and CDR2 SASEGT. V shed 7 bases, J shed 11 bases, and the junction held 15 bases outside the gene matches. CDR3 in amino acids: CASKKGRWTSGREKQFF. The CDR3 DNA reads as TGTGCCAGCAAGAAAGGCCGCTGGACTAGCGGGAGGGAGAAGCAGTTCTTC.

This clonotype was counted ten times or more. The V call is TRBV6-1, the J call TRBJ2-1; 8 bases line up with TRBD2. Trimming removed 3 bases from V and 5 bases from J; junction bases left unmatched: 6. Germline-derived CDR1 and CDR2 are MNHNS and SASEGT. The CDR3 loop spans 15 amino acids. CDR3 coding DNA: TGTGCCAGCAGTGATGCTGCGGGAGGTCACAATGAGCAGTTCTTC. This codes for CASSDAAGGHNEQFF.

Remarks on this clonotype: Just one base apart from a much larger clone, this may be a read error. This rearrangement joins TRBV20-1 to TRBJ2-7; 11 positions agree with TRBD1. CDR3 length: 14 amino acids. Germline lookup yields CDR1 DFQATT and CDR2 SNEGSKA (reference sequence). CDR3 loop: CIASRRDRGYEQYF. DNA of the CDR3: TGCATTGCTAGTCGCCGGGACAGGGGGTACGAGCAGTACTTC.

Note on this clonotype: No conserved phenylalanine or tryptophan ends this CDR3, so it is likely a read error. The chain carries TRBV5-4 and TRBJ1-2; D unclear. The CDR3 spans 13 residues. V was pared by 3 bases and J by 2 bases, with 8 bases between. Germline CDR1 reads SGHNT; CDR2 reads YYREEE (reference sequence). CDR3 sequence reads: CASSSTENYGYTL. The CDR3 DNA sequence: TGTGCCAGCAGCTCTACAGAAAACTATGGCTACACCCTC.

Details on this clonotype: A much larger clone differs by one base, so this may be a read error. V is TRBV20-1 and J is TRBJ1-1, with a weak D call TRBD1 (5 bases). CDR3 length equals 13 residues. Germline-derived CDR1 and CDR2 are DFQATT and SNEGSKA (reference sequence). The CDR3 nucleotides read TGCAGTGCTAGAGGGGACCTCAACAGTGAAGCTTTCTTT. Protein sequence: CSARGDLNSEAFF.

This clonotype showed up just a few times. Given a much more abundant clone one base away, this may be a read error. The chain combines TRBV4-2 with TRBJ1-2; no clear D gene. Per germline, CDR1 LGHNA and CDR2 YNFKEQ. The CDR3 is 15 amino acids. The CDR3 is CASSQGTSTNYGYAF. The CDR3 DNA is TGTGCCAGCAGCCAAGGAACCTCAACTAACTATGGCTACGCCTTC.

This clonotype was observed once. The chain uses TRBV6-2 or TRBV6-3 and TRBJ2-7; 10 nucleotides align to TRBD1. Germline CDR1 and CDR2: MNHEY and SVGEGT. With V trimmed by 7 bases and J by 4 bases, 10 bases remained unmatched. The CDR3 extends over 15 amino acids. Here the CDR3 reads CASTPIGTGEYEQYF. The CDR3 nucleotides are TGTGCCAGCACCCCTATTGGGACAGGGGAGTACGAGCAGTACTTC.

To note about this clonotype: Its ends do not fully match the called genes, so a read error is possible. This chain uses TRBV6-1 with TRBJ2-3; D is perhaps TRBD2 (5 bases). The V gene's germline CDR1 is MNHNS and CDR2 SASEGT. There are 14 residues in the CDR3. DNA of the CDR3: TGTGTCAGCAGTGAAGCGGCTAGACCAGATACGCAGTATTTT. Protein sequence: CVSSEAARPDTQYF.

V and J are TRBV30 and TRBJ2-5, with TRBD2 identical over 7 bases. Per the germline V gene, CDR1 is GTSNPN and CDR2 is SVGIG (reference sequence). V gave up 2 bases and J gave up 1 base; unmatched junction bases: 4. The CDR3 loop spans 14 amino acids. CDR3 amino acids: CAWSLASGQETQYF. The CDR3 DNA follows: TGTGCCTGGAGTCTCGCTAGCGGCCAAGAGACCCAGTACTTC.

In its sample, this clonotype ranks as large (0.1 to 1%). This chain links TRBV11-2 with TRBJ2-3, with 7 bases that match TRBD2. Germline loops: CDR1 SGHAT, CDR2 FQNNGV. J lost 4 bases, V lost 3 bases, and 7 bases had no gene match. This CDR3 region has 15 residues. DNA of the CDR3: TGTGCCAGCAGCTTTTTCCTAGCGGTGGCAGATACGCAGTATTTT. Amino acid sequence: CASSFFLAVADTQYF.

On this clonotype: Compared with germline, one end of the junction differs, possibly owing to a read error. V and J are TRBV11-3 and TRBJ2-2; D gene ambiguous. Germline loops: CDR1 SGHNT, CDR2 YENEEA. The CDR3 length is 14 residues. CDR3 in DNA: TGTACCAGCAGCTGTGAGGAGACTTCAGGGGAGCTGTTTTTT. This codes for CTSSCEETSGELFF.

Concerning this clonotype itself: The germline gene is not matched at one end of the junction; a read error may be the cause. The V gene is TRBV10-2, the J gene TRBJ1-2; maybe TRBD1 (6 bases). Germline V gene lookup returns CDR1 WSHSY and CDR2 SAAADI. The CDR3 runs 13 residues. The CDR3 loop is CACSPDRDYGYTF. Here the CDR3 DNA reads TGCGCCTGCAGCCCGGACAGAGACTATGGCTACACCTTC.

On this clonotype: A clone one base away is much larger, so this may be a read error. The CDR3 DNA reads TGTGCCAGCAGTCCCGGAGTGCGGGAGACCCAGTACTTC. It encodes CASSPGVRETQYF. This chain connects TRBV12-3 or TRBV12-4 to TRBJ2-5; no clear D gene. Trimming took 5 bases from V and 5 from J, leaving 12 bases between them. CDR3 length: 13 residues.

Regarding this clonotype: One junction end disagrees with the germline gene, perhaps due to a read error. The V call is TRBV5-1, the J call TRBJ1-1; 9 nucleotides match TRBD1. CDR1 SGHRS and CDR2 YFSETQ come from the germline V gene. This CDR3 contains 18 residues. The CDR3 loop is CDSSLTSGTGSMNTEAFF. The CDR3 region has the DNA TGCGACAGCAGCTTGACCTCCGGGACAGGGTCGATGAACACTGAAGCTTTCTTT.

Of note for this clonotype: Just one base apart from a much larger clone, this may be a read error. CDR3 residues: CASSYSETRVRDTQYF. The CDR3 DNA reads TGTGCCAGCAGTTACTCGGAGACTAGAGTTAGGGATACGCAGTATTTT. The chain links TRBV6-2 or TRBV6-3 to TRBJ2-3, with TRBD2 as a possible D gene (6 bases). V lost 0 bases to trimming and J lost 6 bases, with 16 bases between them. Germline V lookup: CDR1 MNHEY, CDR2 SVGEGT. The CDR3 loop spans 16 amino acids.

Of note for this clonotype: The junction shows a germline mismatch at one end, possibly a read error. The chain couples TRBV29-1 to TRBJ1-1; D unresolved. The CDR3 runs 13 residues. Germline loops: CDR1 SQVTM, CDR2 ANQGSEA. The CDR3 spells CSGDDHLNTEASF. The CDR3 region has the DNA TGCAGCGGCGATGATCATTTGAACACTGAAGCTTCCTTT.

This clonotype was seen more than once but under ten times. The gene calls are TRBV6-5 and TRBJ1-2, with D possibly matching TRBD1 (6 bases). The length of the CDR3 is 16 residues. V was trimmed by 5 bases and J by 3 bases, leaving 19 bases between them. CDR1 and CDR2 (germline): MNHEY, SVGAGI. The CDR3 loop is CASSDRDRPKDYGYTF. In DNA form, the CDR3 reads TGTGCCAGCAGTGACCGCGACAGGCCAAAGGACTATGGCTACACCTTC.

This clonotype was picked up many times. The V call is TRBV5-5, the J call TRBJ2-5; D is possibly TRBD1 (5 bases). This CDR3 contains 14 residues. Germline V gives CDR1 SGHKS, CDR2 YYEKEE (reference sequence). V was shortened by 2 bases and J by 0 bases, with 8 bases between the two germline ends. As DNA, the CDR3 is TGTGCCAGCAGCTTTCCAGGGAACCAAGAGACCCAGTACTTC. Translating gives CASSFPGNQETQYF.

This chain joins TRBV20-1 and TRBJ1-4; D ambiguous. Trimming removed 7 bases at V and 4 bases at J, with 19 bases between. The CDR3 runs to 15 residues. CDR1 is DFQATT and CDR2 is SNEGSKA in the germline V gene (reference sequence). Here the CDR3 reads CSVIKTWRVNEKLFF. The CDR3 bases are TGCAGTGTTATCAAGACCTGGAGAGTTAATGAAAAACTGTTTTTT.

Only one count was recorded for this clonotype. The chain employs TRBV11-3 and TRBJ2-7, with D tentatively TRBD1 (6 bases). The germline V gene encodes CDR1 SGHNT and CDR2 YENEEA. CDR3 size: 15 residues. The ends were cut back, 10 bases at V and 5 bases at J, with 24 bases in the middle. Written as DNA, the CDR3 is TGTGCCATCAGGAGAGGGGGTGGCAGGGCCAACGAGCAGTACTTC. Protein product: CAIRRGGGRANEQYF.

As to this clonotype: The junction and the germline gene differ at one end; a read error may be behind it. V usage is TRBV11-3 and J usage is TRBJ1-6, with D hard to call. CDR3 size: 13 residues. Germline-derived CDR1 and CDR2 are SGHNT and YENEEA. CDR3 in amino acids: CDSSLEANSPLHF. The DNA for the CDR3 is TGTGACAGCAGCTTAGAGGCAAATTCACCCCTCCACTTT.

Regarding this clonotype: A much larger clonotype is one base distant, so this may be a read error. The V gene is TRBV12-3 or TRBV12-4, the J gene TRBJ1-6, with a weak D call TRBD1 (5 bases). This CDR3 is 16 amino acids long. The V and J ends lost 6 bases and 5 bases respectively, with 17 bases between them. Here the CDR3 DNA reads TGTGCCAGCAGATATGCCAGGGCGATGAATAATTCACCCCTCCACTTT. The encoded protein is CASRYARAMNNSPLHF.

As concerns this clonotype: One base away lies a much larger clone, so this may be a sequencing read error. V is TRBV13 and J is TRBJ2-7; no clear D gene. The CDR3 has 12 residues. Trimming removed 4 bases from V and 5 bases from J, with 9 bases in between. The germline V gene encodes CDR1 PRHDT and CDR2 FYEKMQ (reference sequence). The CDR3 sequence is CASSSNSNEQYF. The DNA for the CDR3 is TGTGCCAGCAGCTCCAACAGCAACGAGCAGTACTTC.

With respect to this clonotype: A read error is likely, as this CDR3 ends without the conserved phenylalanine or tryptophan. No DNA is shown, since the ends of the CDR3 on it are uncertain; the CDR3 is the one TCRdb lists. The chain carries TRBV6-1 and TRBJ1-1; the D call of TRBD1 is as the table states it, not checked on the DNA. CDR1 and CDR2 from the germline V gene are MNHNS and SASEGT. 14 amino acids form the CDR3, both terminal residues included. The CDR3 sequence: CASSRTQDATEALS.

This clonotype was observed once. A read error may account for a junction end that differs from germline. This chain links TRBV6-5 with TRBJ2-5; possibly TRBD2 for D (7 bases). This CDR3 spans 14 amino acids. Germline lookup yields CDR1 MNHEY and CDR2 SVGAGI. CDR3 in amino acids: CASSDTGTAGAQRF. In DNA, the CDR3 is TGTGCAAGCAGTGATACCGGGACCGCGGGGGCCCAGCGCTTC.